The clone carrying this T cell receptor (beta chain) appeared many times. Its antigen is unidentified. Template switching with 5'RACE generated the TCR cDNA and added a universal primer site and UMIs. TCRdb independently ran MiXCR on the 5' RACE reads; one entry per CDR3 protein. The top ten clones hold more than 40% of a sample with 85,000 to 100,000 distinct CDR3 sequences, 5.8% of them seen once. The CDR3 is 12 residues long. Germline V gene lookup returns CDR1 LGHDT and CDR2 YNNKEL (reference sequence). Trimming removed 0 bases from V and 1 base from J, with 1 base in between. This record belongs to a study of T cells after yellow fever vaccination. Study observations and caveats: It was a small share of clonotypes that appeared in both CD4 and CD8 compartments. Reappearance after the booster was seen for most primary-vaccination clones, at roughly 96% CD4 and roughly 90% CD8. The secondary response showed a weaker magnitude and a faster peak, day 5 versus 15.

This material consisted of CD8+ T cells sorted from PBMCs, taken 10 days after the yellow fever booster vaccination. The TCR comes from a man aged 18 to 29 who received the YFV17D yellow fever vaccine. The chain combines TRBV3-1 with TRBJ2-7; D is ambiguous. The CDR3, as DNA: TGTGCCAGCAGCCAAGAATCCTACGAGCAGTACTTC. This codes for CASSQESYEQYF.